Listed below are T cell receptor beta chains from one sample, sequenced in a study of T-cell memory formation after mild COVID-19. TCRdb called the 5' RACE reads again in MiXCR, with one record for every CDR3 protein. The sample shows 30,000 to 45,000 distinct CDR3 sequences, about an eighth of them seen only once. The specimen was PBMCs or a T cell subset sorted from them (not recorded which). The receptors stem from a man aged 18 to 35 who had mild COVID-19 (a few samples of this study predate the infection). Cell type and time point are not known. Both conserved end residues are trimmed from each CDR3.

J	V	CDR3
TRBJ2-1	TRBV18	ASSPDRDNEQF
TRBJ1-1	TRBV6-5	ASSRRFGGETF
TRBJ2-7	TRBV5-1	ASSGRTYEQY
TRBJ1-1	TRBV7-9	ASSPQAYTEAF
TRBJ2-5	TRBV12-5	ASGLPHQTQY
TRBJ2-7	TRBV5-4	ASSLGVSAGEQY
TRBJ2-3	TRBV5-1	ASSSRDSTDTQY
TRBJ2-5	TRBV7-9	ASSPRVGEVQETQY
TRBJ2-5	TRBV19	ASSRDQRETQY
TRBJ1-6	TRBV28	ATSLTGTGLNSPLH
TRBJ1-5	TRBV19	ASSGTGFQPQH
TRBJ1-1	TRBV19	ASSISDLREAF
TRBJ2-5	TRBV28	ASSPRLQETQY
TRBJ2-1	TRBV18	ASSPPAPGGARNEQF
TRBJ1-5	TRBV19	ASSPDPILSQH
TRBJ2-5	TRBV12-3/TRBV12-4	ASSLPTTQETQY
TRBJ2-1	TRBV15	ATSPSGWNEQF
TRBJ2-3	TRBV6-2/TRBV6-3	ASSYSGGGASDTQY
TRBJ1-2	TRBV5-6	ASSSTGDAYGGYT
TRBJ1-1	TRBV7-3	ASSLMGMNTEAF
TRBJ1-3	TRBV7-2	ASSPGTGGRSGNTIY
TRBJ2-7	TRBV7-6	ASSLAGLEQY
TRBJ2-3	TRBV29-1	SVEQGTDTQY
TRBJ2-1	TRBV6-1	ASLAGGSSYNEQF
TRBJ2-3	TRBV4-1	ASSQDSGGAWDTQY
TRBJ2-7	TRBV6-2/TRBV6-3	ASSSQVGYEQY
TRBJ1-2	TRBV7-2	ASSFRTGVEYGYT
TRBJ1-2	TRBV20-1	SALGQGYGYT
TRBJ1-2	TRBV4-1	ASSRDPGNYGYT
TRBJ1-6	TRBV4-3	ASSKDSPRVYNSPLH
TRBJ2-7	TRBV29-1	SVGDTSYEQY
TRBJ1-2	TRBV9	ASSVGTRSYGYT
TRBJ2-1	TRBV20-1	SATLLARDRESYNEQF
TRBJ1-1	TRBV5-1	ASRPTANTEAF
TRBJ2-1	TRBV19	ASSIGFYNEQF
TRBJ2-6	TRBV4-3	ASSQESSSGANVLT
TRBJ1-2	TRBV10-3	AANPGQGGDGYT